Sequencing of this T cell receptor (beta chain) was carried out in a study of T cell responses to AZD1222 COVID-19 vaccine. The germline CDR1 and CDR2 sequences are GTSNPN and SVGIG (reference sequence). This CDR3 has 12 amino acids. Between the trimmed V and J ends, which lost 1 base and 9 bases, there was a span of 12 bases. This table comes from immunoSEQ multiplex PCR, and its TCRdb copy is limited to in-frame clones, with some not included. Among about 69,000 clones listed, approximately 87% were seen once. The rearrangement links TRBV30 to TRBJ2-5; D call uncertain. Sample: peripheral blood, taken 28 days after the second AZD1222 dose. The receptor was derived from an adult who received the AZD1222 COVID-19 vaccine. This CDR3 is CAWSGSGPAQYF. The DNA for the CDR3 is TGTGCCTGGAGTGGAAGTGGCCCGGCCCAGTACTTC.